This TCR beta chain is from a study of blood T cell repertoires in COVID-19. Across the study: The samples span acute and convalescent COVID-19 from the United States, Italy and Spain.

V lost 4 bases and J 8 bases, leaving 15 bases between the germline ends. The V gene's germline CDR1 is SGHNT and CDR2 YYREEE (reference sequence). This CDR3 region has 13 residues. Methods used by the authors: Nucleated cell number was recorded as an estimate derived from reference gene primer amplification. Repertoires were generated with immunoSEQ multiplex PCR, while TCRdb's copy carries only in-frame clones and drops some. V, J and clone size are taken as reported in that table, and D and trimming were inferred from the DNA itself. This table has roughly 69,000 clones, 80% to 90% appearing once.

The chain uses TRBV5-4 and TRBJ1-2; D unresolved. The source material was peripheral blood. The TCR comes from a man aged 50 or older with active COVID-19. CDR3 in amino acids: CASSMTGLMGYTF. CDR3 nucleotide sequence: TGTGCCAGCAGCATGACGGGTTTGATGGGCTACACCTTC.